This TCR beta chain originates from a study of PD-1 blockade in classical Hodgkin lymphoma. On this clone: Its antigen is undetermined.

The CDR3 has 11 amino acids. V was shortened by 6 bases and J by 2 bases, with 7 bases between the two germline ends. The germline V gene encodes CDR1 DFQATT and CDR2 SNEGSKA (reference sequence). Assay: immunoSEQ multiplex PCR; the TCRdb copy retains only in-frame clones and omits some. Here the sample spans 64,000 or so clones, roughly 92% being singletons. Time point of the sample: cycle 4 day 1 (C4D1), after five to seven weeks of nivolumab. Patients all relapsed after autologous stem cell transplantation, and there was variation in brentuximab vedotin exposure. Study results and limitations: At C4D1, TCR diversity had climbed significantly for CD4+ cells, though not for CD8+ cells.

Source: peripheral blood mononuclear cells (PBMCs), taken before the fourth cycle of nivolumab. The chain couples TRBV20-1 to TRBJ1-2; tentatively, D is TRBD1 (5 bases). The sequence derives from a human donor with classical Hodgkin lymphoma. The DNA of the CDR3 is TGCAGTGCCAGGGCGAACTATGGCTACACCTTC. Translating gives CSARANYGYTF.